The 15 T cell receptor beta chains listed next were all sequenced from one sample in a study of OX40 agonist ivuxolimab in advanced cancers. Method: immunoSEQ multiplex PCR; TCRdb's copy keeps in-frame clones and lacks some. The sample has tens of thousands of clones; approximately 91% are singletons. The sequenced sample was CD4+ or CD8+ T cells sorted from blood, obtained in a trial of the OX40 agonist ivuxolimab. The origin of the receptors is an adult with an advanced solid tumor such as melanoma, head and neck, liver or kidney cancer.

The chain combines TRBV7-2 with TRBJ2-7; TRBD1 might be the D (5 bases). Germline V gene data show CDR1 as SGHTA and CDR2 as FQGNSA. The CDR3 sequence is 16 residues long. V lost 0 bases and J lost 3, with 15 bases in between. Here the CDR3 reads CASSLAGARVLYEQYF. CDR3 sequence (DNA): TGTGCCAGCAGCTTAGCAGGGGCCAGGGTCCTCTACGAGCAGTACTTC.

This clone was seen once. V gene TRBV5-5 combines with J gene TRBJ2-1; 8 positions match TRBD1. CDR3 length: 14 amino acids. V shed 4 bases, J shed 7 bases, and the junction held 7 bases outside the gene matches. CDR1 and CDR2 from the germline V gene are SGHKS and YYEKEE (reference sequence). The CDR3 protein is CASSTGTGINEQFF. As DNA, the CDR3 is TGTGCCAGCAGCACCGGGACAGGAATAAATGAGCAGTTCTTC. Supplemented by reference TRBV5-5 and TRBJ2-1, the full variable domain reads DAGVTQSPTHLIKTRGQQVTLRCSPISGHKSVSWYQQVLGQGPQFIFQYYEKEERGRGNFPDRFSARQFPNYSSELNVNALLLGDSALYLCASSTGTGINEQFFGPGTRLTVL.

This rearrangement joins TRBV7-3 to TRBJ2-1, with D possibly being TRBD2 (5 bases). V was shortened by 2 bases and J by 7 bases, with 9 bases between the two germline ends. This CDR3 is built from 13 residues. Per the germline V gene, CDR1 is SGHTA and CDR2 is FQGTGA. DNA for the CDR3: TGTGCCAGCAGCTTAGGAGGAGAAAATGAGCAGTTCTTC. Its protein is CASSLGGENEQFF.

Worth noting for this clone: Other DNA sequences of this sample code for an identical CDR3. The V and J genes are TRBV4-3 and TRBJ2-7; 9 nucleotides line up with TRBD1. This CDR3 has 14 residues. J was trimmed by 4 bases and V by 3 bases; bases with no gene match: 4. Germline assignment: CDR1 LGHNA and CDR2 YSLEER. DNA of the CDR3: TGCGCCAGCAGCCAGGGGACAGGGAGGTACGAGCAGTACTTC. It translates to CASSQGTGRYEQYF.

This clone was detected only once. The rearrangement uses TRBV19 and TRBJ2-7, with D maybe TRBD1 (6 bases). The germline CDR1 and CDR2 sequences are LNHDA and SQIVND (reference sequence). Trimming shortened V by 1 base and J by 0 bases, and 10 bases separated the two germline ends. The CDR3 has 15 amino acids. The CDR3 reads CASSIGTDSSYEQYF. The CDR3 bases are TGTGCCAGTAGTATAGGGACGGACAGCTCCTACGAGCAGTACTTC.

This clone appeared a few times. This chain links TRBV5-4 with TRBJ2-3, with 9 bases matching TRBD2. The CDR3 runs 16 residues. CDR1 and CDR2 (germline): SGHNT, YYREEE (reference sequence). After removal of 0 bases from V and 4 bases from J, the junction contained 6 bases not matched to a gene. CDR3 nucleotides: TGTGCCAGCAGCTTGGCAGTTGCGGGAGGGTCAGATACGCAGTATTTT. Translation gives CASSLAVAGGSDTQYF.

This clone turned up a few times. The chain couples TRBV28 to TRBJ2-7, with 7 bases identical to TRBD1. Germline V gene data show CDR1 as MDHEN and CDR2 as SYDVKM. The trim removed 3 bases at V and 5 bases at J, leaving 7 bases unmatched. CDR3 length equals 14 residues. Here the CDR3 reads CASSFVGTADEQYF. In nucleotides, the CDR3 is TGTGCCAGCAGTTTTGTGGGGACAGCCGACGAGCAGTACTTC.

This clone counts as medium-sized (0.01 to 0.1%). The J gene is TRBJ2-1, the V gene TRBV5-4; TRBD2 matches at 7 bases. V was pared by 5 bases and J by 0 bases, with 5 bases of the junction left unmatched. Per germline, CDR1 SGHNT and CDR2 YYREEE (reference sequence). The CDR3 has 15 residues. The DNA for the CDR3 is TGTGCCAGCAGTCTAGCGGACCCCTCCTACAATGAGCAGTTCTTC. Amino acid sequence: CASSLADPSYNEQFF.

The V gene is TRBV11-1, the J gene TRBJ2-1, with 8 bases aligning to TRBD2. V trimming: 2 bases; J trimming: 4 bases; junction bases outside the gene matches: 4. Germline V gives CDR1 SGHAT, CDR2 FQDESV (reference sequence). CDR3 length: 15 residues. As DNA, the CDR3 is TGTGCCAGCAGCTTAAATAGCGGGGAATACAATGAGCAGTTCTTC. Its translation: CASSLNSGEYNEQFF. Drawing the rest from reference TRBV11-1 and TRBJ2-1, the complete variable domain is EAEVAQSPRYKITEKSQAVAFWCDPISGHATLYWYRQILGQGPELLVQFQDESVVDDSQLPKDRFSAERLKGVDSTLKIQPAELGDSAMYLCASSLNSGEYNEQFFGPGTRLTVL.

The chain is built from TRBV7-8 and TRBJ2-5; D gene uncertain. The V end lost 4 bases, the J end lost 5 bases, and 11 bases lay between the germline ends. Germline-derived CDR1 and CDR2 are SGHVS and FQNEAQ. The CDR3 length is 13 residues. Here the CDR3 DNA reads TGTGCCAGCAGCTCCTATAGTAGGGAGACCCAGTACTTC. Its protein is CASSSYSRETQYF.

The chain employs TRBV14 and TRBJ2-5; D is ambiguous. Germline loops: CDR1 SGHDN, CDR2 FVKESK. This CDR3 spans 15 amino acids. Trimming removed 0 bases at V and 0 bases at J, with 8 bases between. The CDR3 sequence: CASSQDNPYQETQYF. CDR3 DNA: TGTGCCAGCAGCCAAGATAACCCATACCAAGAGACCCAGTACTTC.

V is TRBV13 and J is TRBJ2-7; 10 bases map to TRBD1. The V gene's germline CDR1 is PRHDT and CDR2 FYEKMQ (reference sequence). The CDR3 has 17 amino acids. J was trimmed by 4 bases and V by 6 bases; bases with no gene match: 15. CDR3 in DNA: TGTGCCAGCAGTGAAGCGACCGGGACAGGGGATTTGTACGAGCAGTACTTC. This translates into CASSEATGTGDLYEQYF. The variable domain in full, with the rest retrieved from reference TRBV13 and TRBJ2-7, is AAGVIQSPRHLIKEKRETATLKCYPIPRHDTVYWYQQGPGQDPQFLISFYEKMQSDKGSIPDRFSAQQFSDYHSELNMSSLELGDSALYFCASSEATGTGDLYEQYFGPGTRLTVT.

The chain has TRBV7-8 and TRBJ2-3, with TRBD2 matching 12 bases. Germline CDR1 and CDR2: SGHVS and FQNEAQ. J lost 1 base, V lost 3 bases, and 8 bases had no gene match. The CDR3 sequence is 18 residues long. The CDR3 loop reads CASSFRLAGVRGTDTQYF. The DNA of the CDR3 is TGTGCCAGCAGCTTCCGACTAGCGGGAGTAAGGGGCACAGATACGCAGTATTTT.

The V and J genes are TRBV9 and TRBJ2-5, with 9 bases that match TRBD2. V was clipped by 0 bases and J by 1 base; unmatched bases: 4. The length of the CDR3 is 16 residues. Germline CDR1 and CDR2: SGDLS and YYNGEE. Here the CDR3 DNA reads TGTGCCAGCAGCGTAGTGGCTAGCGGGGCCCAAGAGACCCAGTACTTC. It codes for CASSVVASGAQETQYF.

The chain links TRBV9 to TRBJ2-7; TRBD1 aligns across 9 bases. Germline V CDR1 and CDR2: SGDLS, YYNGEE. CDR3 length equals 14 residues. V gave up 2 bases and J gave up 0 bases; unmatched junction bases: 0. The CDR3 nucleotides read TGTGCCAGCAGCGTGACAGGGGGCTCCTACGAGCAGTACTTC. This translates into CASSVTGGSYEQYF.